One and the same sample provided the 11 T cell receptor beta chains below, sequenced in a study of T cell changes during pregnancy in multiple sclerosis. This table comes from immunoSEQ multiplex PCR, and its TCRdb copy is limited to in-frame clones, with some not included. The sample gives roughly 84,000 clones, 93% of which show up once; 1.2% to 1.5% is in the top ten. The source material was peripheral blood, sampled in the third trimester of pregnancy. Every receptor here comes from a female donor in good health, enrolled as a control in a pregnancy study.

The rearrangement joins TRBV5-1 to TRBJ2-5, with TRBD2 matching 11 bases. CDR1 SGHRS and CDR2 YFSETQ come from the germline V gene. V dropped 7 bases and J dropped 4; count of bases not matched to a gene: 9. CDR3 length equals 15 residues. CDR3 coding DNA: TGCGCCAGCTCACGAACTAGCGGGAGTGGAGAGACCCAGTACTTC. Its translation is CASSRTSGSGETQYF.

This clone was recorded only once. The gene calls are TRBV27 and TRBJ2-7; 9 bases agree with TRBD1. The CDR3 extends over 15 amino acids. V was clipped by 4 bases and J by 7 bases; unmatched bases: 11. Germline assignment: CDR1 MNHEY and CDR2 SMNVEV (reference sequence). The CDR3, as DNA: TGTGCCAGCAGTTCGGTCCGGGACAGGGACAGGGAGCAGTACTTC. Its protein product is CASSSVRDRDREQYF.

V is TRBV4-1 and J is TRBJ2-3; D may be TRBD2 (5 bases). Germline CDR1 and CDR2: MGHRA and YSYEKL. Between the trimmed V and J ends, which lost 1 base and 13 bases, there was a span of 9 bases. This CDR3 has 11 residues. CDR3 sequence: CASSQGEWKYF. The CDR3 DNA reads TGCGCCAGCAGCCAAGGGGAGTGGAAGTATTTT.

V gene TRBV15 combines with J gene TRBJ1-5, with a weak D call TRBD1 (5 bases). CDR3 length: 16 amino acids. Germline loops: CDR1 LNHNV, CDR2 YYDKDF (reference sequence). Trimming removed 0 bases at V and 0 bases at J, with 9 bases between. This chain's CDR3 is CATSREGGNSNQPQHF. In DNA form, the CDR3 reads TGTGCCACCAGCAGAGAGGGGGGAAATAGCAATCAGCCCCAGCATTTT.

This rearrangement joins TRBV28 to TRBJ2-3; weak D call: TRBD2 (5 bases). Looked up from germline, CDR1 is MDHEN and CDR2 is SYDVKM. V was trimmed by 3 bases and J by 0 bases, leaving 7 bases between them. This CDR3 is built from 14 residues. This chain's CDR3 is CASSFGESTDTQYF. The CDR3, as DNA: TGTGCCAGCAGTTTCGGGGAGAGCACAGATACGCAGTATTTT.

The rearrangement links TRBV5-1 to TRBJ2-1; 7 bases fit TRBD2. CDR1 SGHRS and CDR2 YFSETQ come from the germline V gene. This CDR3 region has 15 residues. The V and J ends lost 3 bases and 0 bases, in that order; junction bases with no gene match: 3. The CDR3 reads CASSYLAVSYNEQFF. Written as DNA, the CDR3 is TGCGCCAGCAGCTACCTAGCGGTCTCCTACAATGAGCAGTTCTTC.

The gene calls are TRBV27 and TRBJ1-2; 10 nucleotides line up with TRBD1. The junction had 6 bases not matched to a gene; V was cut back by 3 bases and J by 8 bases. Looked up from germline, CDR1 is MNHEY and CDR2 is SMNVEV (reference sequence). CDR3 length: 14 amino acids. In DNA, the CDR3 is TGTGCCAGCAGTTTCGGGACAGGGGCCTGGGGCTACACCTTC. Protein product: CASSFGTGAWGYTF.

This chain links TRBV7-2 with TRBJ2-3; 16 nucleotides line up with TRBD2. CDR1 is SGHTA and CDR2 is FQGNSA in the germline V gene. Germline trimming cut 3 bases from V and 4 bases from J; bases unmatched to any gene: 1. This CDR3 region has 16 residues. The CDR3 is CASSLGLAGGSDTQYF. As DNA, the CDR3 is TGTGCCAGCAGCTTGGGACTAGCGGGAGGGTCAGATACGCAGTATTTT.

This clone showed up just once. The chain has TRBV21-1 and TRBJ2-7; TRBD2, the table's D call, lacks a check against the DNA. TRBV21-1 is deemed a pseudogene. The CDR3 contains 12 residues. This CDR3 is CASSPRKPEQYF. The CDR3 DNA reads TGTGCCAGCAGTCCGCGGAAACCCGAGCAGTACTTC.

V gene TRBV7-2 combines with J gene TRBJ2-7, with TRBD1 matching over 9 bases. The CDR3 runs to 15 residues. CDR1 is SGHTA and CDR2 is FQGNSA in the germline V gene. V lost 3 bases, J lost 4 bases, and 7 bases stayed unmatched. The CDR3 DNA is TGTGCCAGCAGCTTCGGGACAGGGTACCCTTACGAGCAGTACTTC. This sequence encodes CASSFGTGYPYEQYF.

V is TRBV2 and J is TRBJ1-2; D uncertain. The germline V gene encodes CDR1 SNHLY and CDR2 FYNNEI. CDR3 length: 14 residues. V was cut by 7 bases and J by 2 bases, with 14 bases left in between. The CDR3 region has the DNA TGTGCCAGCAACTCGGGATCCTCGAACTATGGCTACACCTTC. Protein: CASNSGSSNYGYTF.